This TCR beta chain was documented in a study of T-cell memory formation after mild COVID-19. TCRdb processed the 5' RACE reads anew with MiXCR; each CDR3 protein has one entry. Of 200,000 to 250,000 distinct CDR3 sequences in the sample, 9.4% were seen once. The CDR3 is made up of 14 amino acids. Looked up from germline, CDR1 is SGHRS and CDR2 is YFSETQ. The ends were cut back, 1 base at V and 4 bases at J, with 6 bases in the middle. The sequencing sample was made of PBMCs or a T cell subset sorted from them (not recorded which). J is TRBJ2-6 and V is TRBV5-1, with no clear D. This TCR derives from a man aged 18 to 30 who had mild COVID-19 (a few samples of this study predate the infection). Cell type and time point are not known. The CDR3 sequence: CASSLYRGANVLTF. The CDR3 coding sequence is TGCGCCAGCAGCTTGTATCGCGGGGCCAACGTCCTGACTTTC.